This TCR beta chain comes out of a study of regulatory T cells in long-lasting Graves disease. In building TCR beta libraries, iRepertoire HTBI primers were used together with Arm-PCR of CDR3 regions. TCRdb called the multiplex PCR reads again in MiXCR, with one record for every CDR3 protein. The repertoire holds about 430,000 distinct CDR3 sequences, with about 15% as singletons. Documented time point: newly diagnosed GD, antithyroid drugs for less than 3 months. RNA isolated from PBMCs was used to make the TCR library. Study-level findings and limits: With 2,500 to 3,500 shared public clonotypes, persistent patients exceeded new patients, who shared about a thousand.

This clonotype was seen ten or more times. What it recognizes is unknown. These sequences were also reported in another study, on T cells in Graves' hyperthyroidism and ophthalmopathy. This second study says: Appearing also in blood were most of the thyroid clonotypes expanded above 0.001.

The sample consisted of peripheral blood mononuclear cells (PBMCs), taken at new diagnosis, from a patient treated with antithyroid drugs. The sequence derives from a woman in her thirties or forties with Graves disease.

The CDR3 coding sequence is TGTGCCAGCAGCCCCTCTAGGGCGAACACCGGGGAGCTGTTTTTT. Protein sequence: CASSPSRANTGELFF. The rearrangement links TRBV12-3 or TRBV12-4 to TRBJ2-2; D gene uncertain. V was pared by 6 bases and J by 0 bases, with 11 bases between. The CDR3 has 15 residues.